This T cell receptor beta chain was retrieved from a study of OX40 agonist ivuxolimab in advanced cancers. Study information: Dose-escalation subjects each had hepatocellular carcinoma, melanoma, renal cell or head and neck cancer. Therapy given before enrollment (anti-PD-1, anti-PD-L1 or anti-CTLA-4) was allowed, and under 45% had some.

Whole-study findings and limits: Both blood CD4+ and CD8+ T cells showed clonal growth by week 6 at 0.1 to 3.0 mg/kg. CD8+ T cells (on average) carried more expanded clones than CD4+ T cells.

The assay was immunoSEQ multiplex PCR, and TCRdb's table has in-frame clones only and misses some. The sample consists of tens of thousands of clones, less than 90% of them appearing once. CDR3 length: 18 residues. Germline V lookup: CDR1 SGHRS, CDR2 YFSETQ. After removal of 0 bases from V and 4 bases from J, the junction contained 11 bases not matched to a gene. A single count supports this clone. Its target is unknown. The starting material was CD4+ or CD8+ T cells sorted from blood, obtained in a trial of the OX40 agonist ivuxolimab. This clonotype was sampled from an adult with an advanced solid tumor such as melanoma, head and neck, liver or kidney cancer. The chain employs TRBV5-1 and TRBJ2-3, with TRBD1 matching over 10 bases. The DNA for the CDR3 is TGCGCCAGCAGCTTGGAGGGGACAGGGGTTCGTGGGGCAGATACGCAGTATTTT. It encodes CASSLEGTGVRGADTQYF.